The source of this T cell receptor beta chain is a study of early stage breast cancer tumors (dated by TCRdb to 2016 to 2017). With respect to the entire study: Of the 15 to 20 invasive breast tumors, roughly eleven were found to be estrogen receptor-positive, progesterone receptor-positive and HER2-negative. On average, each sample got approximately 10-fold read coverage. About 65% of the 12 ER+/PR+/HER2- tumors were invasive ductal carcinomas, while the other four were invasive lobular carcinomas. Across all samples, 2,651,842 templates representing over a million unique clonotypes were detected.

Study-wide findings and limitations: Repertoires from blood resembled normal breast more closely than tumor, and using blood as a reference for each tissue separated tumor from normal in about 90% of the 16 patients. Chain pairing and functional markers such as CD4, CD8 and FOXP3 were not captured by bulk genomic DNA sequencing of unsorted cells. Enriched TCRB sequences shared across patients were found to be mostly commonly generated sequences that were unlikely to play an important role in the tumor microenvironment. Because the cohort was small, a breakdown by tumor subtype could not be done. About 2.5-fold higher T cell density and higher clonality were observed in tumors than in adjacent normal breast tissue.

The study profiled bulk TCR beta-chain repertoires in matched peripheral blood, tumor and adjacent normal breast tissue taken from fewer than 20 patients with early-stage breast cancer. Before surgery, roughly 4.5-10 mL of whole blood was collected into EDTA tubes and then processed within 2 hours. Peripheral blood mononuclear cells were isolated by Ficoll-Paque centrifugation in SepMate-50 tubes. For storage in liquid nitrogen, PBMCs were cryopreserved as aliquots of roughly 2 to 4.5 million cells in approximately 90% FBS with around 10% DMSO. The Qiagen AllPrep DNA/RNA Mini kit was used to extract genomic DNA. Worth noting for this clone: No antigen is known for it. No base quality values were provided; no much bigger clone lies one nucleotide off.

From the cysteine through the phenylalanine, the CDR3 covers 15 amino acids. Only the CDR3 DNA is retained, 45 bases long and in frame from the first base. V loses 8 bases of germline sequence and J loses 3 bases, and the interval between the two ends is 17 bases. According to the germline V gene, CDR1 reads MNHEY and CDR2 reads SVGAGI. Every sample was amplified as two independent genomic DNA replicates, using 0.4 to 0.5 ug for blood and roughly 1.6 ug for tumor or normal breast. TCRB sequencing of genomic DNA was carried out with the ImmunoSeq Intro kit according to the manufacturer's instructions. Multiplex PCR ran about 29 cycles with proprietary primers and spike-in control sequences for absolute quantification. Single-end 150-bp reads were used to sequence an 87-bp fragment spanning the CDR3 and the flanking V and J genes. Each lane of an Illumina MiSeq using version 3.0 chemistry carried seven multiplexed samples, with two replicates per sample. Turning to the authors' computational methods: The vendor's proprietary pipeline processed the raw data and merged both replicates into a single result for each sample. A clonotype was defined as productive rearrangements that share the same V-gene family, CDR3 amino acid sequence and J-gene segment. To compute clonality, the normalized Shannon entropy (Pielou evenness) of TCRB abundances was subtracted from 1. T cell density was estimated by dividing total templates by the number of input cells inferred from the DNA input amount. Recon with default parameters was used to estimate total repertoire diversity and clonality. A clonotype was considered tumor-enriched if its abundance in tumor exceeded 0.1% and was at least 32-fold higher than its abundance in normal breast. TCRdb obtained this table from immuneACCESS and retained in-frame rearrangements with V and J assigned. These tables miss some clones; where compared with another copy, unresolved V genes account for less than half of the shortfall, and the remainder is unexplained. That table gives V, J and clone size, and the DNA gave D and trimming. The sample has about 53,000 clones on record, around nine tenths of them singletons. The ten biggest clones cover around 5% of the sample.

The sequence derives from a person aged 70 to 85 with breast cancer. The sequenced sample consisted of blood. Rearrangement joined TRBV6-5 to TRBJ1-5, with the D segment identity uncertain. The nucleotide sequence is TGTGCCAGCTCCTCTTACTTCAACCCCAATCAGCCCCAGCATTTT. Its translation reads: CASSSYFNPNQPQHF.